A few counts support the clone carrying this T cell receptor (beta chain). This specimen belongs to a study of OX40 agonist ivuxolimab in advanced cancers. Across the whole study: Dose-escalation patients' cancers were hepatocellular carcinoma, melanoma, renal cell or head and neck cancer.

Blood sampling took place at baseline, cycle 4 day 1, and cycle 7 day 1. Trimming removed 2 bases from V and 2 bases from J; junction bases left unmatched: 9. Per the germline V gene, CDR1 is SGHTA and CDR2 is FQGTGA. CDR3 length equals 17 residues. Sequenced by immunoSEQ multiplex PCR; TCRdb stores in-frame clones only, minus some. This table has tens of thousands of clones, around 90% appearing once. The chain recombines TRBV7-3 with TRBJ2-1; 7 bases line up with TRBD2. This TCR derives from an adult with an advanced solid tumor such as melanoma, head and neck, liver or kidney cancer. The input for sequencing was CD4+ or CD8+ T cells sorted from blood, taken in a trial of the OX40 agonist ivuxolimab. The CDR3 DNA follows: TGTGCCAGCAGCTTAGAAGGATCGGCGGGGGCCTACAATGAGCAGTTCTTC. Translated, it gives CASSLEGSAGAYNEQFF.